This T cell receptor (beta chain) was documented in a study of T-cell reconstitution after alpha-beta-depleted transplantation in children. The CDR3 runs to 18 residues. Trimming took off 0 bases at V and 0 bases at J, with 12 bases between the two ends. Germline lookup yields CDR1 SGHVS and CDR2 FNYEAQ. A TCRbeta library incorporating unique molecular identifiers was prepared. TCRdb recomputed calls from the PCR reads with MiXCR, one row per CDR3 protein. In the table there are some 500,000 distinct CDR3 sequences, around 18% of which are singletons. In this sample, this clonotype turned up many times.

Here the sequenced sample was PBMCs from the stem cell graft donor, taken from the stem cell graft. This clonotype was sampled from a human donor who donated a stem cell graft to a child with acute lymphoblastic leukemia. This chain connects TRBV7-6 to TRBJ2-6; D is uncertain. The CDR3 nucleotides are TGTGCCAGCAGCTTAGCGCAACGTGGACCCTCTGGGGCCAACGTCCTGACTTTC. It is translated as CASSLAQRGPSGANVLTF.